The 6 T cell receptor beta chains given below trace back to one sample, sequenced in a study of vaccination and CD4 T cells after COVID-19. Antigen specificity for these receptors is unknown. Documented treatment: approximately 11-day PBMC culture with coronavirus spike peptide pools or control peptides (ViraFEST assay). The Oncomine TCR Beta short-read assay sequenced DNA from cultured CD4+ T cells. Using its own MiXCR run on the PCR reads, TCRdb lists one record per CDR3 protein. The sample lists about 14,000 distinct CDR3 sequences, 40% to 65% seen once, with over 9.5% in the top ten. The specimen was CD4+ T cells from blood, cultured in vitro. The receptors come from a human donor who had recovered from COVID-19.

In this sample, this clonotype turned up a few times. This chain uses TRBV6-1 with TRBJ2-7; TRBD1 aligns across 9 bases. V shed 4 bases, J shed 0 bases, and the junction held 4 bases outside the gene matches. Per germline, CDR1 MNHNS and CDR2 SASEGT. This CDR3 is 15 amino acids long. The CDR3 nucleotides read TGTGCCAGCAGTGGTGGACAGGGGCACTCCTACGAGCAGTACTTC. Its protein is CASSGGQGHSYEQYF.

A few counts support this clonotype. The J gene is TRBJ1-5, the V gene TRBV21-1; the D segment call TRBD1 is taken from the table without a DNA check. TRBV21-1 is a listed pseudogene. This CDR3 comprises 16 residues. The CDR3 region is CASSKGGSGGDQPQHF. DNA for the CDR3: TGTGCCAGCAGCAAAGGAGGTTCGGGGGGGGATCAGCCCCAGCATTTT.

This rearrangement joins TRBV6-1 to TRBJ2-3; 10 bases map to TRBD2. The CDR3 is made up of 16 amino acids. CDR1 is MNHNS and CDR2 is SASEGT in the germline V gene. V lost 6 bases, J lost 0 bases, and 6 bases stayed unmatched. CDR3 protein: CASSYRTSGSTDTQYF. The CDR3 DNA sequence: TGTGCCAGCAGCTATCGGACTAGCGGAAGCACAGATACGCAGTATTTT.

The genes are TRBV20-1 and TRBJ2-5; D not certain. This CDR3 is 12 amino acids long. Germline loops: CDR1 DFQATT, CDR2 SNEGSKA (reference sequence). Trimming took off 2 bases at V and 0 bases at J, with 4 bases between the two ends. DNA for the CDR3: TGCAGTGCTAGACTGTACCAAGAGACCCAGTACTTC. It specifies CSARLYQETQYF.

V gene TRBV6-5 combines with J gene TRBJ1-4; no firm D call. Germline CDR1 is MNHEY and CDR2 is SVGAGI. Trimming left V 0 bases short and J 6 bases short, with 11 bases between. CDR3 length: 15 amino acids. CDR3 sequence (DNA): TGTGCCAGCAGTTACTCGCCGGGTGAGGATGAAAAACTGTTTTTT. Translating it yields CASSYSPGEDEKLFF.

The V gene is TRBV18, the J gene TRBJ1-5; no reliable D call. Germline assignment: CDR1 KGHSH and CDR2 LQKENI. V was clipped by 3 bases and J by 0 bases, with 15 bases between them. The CDR3 has 17 amino acids. CDR3 region: CASSPTGADYSNQPQHF. Written as DNA, the CDR3 is TGTGCCAGCTCACCGACCGGAGCCGATTATAGCAATCAGCCCCAGCATTTT.